The entry that follows covers one T cell receptor beta chain sequence. The antigen remains undetermined. TCR beta CDR3 sequences were amplified from RNA transcripts. HTBI primers were the set used in a first-round RT-PCR of the TCR CDR3. Each CDR3 protein gets one entry after TCRdb re-called the multiplex PCR reads with MiXCR. The sample includes over 700,000 distinct CDR3 sequences, about a third of them seen just once. Diagnostic assessment was based on clinical symptoms, serum thyroxine and TRAb, thyroid ultrasound and orbital computed tomography. This entry comes from a study of T cells in Graves' hyperthyroidism and ophthalmopathy. At the level of the study: Blood was drawn when the patient was first diagnosed and still untreated.

V lost 5 bases to trimming and J lost 8 bases; unmatched junction nucleotides: 7. The CDR3 contains 13 residues. Germline V lookup: CDR1 MNHEY, CDR2 SMNVEV (reference sequence). Study-level points and caveats: Ophthalmopathy was predicted by the model a median of 6.5 months ahead of onset.

This TCR derives from a woman aged 40 to 50 with Graves' hyperthyroidism. The sample consisted of blood. The rearrangement links TRBV27 to TRBJ1-2; 8 bases match TRBD1. CDR3 region: CASSPGGSSGYTF. The CDR3 DNA follows: TGTGCCAGCAGTCCAGGGGGCTCTAGCGGCTACACCTTC.